This T cell receptor (beta chain) comes out of a study of technical replicates of blood from several donors (dated by TCRdb to about 2017). The library came from the immunoSEQ multiplex PCR assay. The table was pulled from immuneACCESS by TCRdb, which kept in-frame rearrangements only. Such tables lose some clones; where checked, under half of the loss comes from unresolved V genes, and the rest has no known cause. In this sample the table shows about 95,000 clones, 85% to 95% of which occur a single time. The ten largest clonotypes hold about 0.36% of the sample. Concerning this clone itself: The antigen it binds to is not known. It has no much larger one-base neighbor in the sample; base qualities were not kept.

The germline V gene specifies MGHDK as CDR1 and SYGVNS as CDR2. Its CDR3 holds 13 amino acids, cysteine through phenylalanine. The entry retains the CDR3 DNA only, 39 bases that are in frame from base 1. The germline V end is reduced by 2 bases and the J end by 10 bases; junction bases left unmatched: 7. Sequenced input: T cells isolated from PBMCs. Recombination connected TRBV25-1 to TRBJ1-1; TRBD1 agrees with 7 junctional bases. This TCR was sampled from a human donor in good health. The CDR3 region: CASSERPGGRAFF. The DNA is as follows: TGTGCCAGCAGTGAAAGGCCAGGGGGGCGAGCTTTCTTT. Full variable domain (CDR3 extended with the reference TRBV25-1 and TRBJ1-1 proteins): EADIYQTPRYLVIGTGKKITLECSQTMGHDKMYWYQQDPGMELHLIHYSYGVNSTEKGDLSSESTVSRIRTEHFPLTLESARPSHTSQYLCASSERPGGRAFFGQGTRLTVV.